Listed here are 3 T cell receptor beta chains from one sample, sequenced in a study of blood T cells in healthy people across ages. Sample-barcoded 5' priming and a J-beta primer mix drove a second PCR of roughly 6 to 12 cycles. TCRdb reprocessed the 5' RACE reads via MiXCR and lists one record per CDR3 protein. This table holds about 800,000 distinct CDR3 sequences, around 45% found once. Sequences were obtained from blood. Receptors were obtained from an older man in good health.

This clonotype showed up just once. The V and J genes are TRBV20-1 and TRBJ2-7, with D possibly matching TRBD2 (7 bases). The V gene's germline CDR1 is DFQATT and CDR2 SNEGSKA (reference sequence). Trimming left V 6 bases short and J 1 base short, with 19 bases between. This CDR3 has 15 residues. The CDR3 here is CSAEDTGRVSYEQYF. DNA for the CDR3: TGCAGTGCAGAAGATACAGGGAGGGTATCCTACGAGCAGTACTTC.

As concerns this clonotype: This may arise from a read error, as a much more abundant clone is one base away. The V call is TRBV4-1, the J call TRBJ2-3; 10 bases agree with TRBD2. The CDR3 has 15 amino acids. Looked up from germline, CDR1 is MGHRA and CDR2 is YSYEKL. For the CDR3, the DNA is TGCGCCAGCGGCCAGGACAAGCGGGAGGGGAATACGCAGTATTTT. The encoded protein is CASGQDKREGNTQYF.

This clonotype was counted only a few times. The chain is built from TRBV9 and TRBJ2-1; 9 nucleotides agree with TRBD2. Germline V gene sequence: CDR1 SGDLS, CDR2 YYNGEE. The J segment lost 6 bases and the V segment lost 4 bases, leaving 11 bases of the junction unmatched. This CDR3 has 16 amino acids. The CDR3 reads CASSRRAGGGLNEQFF. The CDR3 DNA sequence: TGTGCCAGCAGCCGACGAGCGGGAGGAGGTCTCAATGAGCAGTTCTTC.